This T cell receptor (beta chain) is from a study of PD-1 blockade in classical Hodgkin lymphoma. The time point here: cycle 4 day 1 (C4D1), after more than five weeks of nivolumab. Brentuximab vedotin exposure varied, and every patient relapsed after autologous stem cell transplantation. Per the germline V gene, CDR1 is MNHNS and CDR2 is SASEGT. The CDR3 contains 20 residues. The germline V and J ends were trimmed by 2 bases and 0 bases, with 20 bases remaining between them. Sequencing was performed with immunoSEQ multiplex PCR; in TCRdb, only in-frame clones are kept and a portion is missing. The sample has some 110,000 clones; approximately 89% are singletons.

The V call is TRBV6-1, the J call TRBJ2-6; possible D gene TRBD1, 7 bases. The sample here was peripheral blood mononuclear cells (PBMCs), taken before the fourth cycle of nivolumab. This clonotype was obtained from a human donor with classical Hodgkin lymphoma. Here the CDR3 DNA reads TGTGCCAGCAGTGAACCCTTCGTAGCAGGGGGGTTCTCTGGGGCCAACGTCCTGACTTTC. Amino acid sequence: CASSEPFVAGGFSGANVLTF.